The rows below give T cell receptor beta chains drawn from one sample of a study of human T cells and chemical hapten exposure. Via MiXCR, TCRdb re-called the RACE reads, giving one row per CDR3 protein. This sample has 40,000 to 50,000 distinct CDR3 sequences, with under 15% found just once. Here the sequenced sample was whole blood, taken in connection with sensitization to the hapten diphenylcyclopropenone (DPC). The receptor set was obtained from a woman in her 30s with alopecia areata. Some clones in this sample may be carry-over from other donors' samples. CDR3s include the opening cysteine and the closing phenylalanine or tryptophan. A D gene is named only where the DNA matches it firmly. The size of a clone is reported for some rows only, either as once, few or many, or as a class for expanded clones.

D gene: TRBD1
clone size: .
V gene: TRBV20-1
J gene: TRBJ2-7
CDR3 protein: CSARDRGSRDEQYF
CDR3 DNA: TGCAGTGCTAGGGACAGGGGTTCACGGGACGAGCAGTACTTC

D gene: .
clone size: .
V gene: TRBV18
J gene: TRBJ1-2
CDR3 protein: CASSPPNPLAGYGYTF
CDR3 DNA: TGTGCCAGCTCACCACCCAATCCCCTAGCCGGCTATGGCTACACCTTC

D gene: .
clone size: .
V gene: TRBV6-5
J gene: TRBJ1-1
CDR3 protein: CASSWRRGTEALF
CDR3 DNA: TGTGCCAGCAGTTGGCGTAGGGGCACTGAAGCTCTCTTT

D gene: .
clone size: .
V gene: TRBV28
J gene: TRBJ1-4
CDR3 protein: CASSPHYGTEKLFF
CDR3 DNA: TGTGCCAGCAGTCCCCACTACGGGACAGAAAAACTGTTTTTT

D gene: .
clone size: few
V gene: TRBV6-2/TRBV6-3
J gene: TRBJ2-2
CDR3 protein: CASSYRDTGELFF
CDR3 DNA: TGTGCCAGCAGTTACCGGGACACCGGGGAGCTGTTTTTT

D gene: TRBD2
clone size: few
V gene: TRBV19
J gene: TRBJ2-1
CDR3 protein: CASRRGSGSYNEQFF
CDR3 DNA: TGTGCCAGCCGGCGGGGGAGCGGCTCCTACAATGAGCAGTTCTTC

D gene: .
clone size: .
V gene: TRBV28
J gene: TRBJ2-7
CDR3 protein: CASSLDDRDEQYF
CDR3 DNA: TGTGCCAGCAGTCTCGACGACAGAGACGAGCAGTACTTC

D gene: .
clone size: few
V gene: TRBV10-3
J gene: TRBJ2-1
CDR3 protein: CAIRGDDPRSYNEQFF
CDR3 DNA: TGTGCCATCAGGGGCGATGACCCACGAAGCTACAATGAGCAGTTCTTC

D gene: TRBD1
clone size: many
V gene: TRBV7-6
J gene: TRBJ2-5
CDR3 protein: CASSLASTGGQETQYF
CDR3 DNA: TGTGCCAGCAGCTTAGCGAGTACAGGGGGCCAAGAGACCCAGTACTTC

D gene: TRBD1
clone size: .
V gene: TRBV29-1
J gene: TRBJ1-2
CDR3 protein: CSVGTGNYGYTF
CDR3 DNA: TGCAGCGTTGGGACAGGGAACTATGGCTACACCTTC

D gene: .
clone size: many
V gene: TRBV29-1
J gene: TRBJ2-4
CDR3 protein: CSVEFPGDPFLAKNIQYF
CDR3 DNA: TGCAGCGTTGAATTCCCAGGGGACCCCTTCCTAGCCAAAAACATTCAGTACTTC

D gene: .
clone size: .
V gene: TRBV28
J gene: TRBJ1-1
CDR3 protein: CAIQSDTEAFF
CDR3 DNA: TGTGCCATCCAGTCGGACACTGAAGCTTTCTTT

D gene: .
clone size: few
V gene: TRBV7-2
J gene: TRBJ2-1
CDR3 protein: CASSLAAYANEQFF
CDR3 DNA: TGTGCCAGCAGCTTAGCAGCCTACGCCAATGAGCAGTTCTTC

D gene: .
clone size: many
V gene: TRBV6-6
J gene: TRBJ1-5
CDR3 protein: CASSRGGRGQPQHF
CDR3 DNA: TGTGCCAGCAGCCGGGGAGGCCGGGGTCAGCCCCAGCATTTT

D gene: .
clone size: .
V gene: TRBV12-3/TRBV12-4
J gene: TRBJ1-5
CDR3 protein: CASSFGNQPQHF
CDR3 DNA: TGTGCCAGCAGTTTCGGCAATCAGCCCCAGCATTTT

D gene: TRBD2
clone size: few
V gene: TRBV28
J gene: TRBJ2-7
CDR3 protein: CASRQALAGGSYEQYF
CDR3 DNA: TGTGCCAGCAGGCAAGCGCTAGCGGGAGGCTCCTACGAGCAGTACTTC

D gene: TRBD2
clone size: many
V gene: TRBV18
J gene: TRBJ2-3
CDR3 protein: CASSPVRGLEFDTQYF
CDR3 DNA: TGTGCCAGCTCACCCGTCCGGGGACTAGAGTTCGATACGCAGTATTTT

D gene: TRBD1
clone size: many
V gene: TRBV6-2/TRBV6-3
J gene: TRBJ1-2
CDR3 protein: CASRRSGTAYNYGYTF
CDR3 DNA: TGTGCCAGCAGACGTTCCGGGACAGCGTATAACTATGGCTACACCTTC

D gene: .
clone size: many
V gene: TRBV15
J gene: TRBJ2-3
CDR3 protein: CATSSAGWWDTQYF
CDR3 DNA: TGTGCCACCAGCAGCGCAGGGTGGTGGGATACGCAGTATTTT

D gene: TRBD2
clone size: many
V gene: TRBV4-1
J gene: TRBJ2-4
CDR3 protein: CASSQGYGRAKNIQYF
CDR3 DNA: TGCGCCAGCAGCCAAGGATACGGGAGGGCCAAAAACATTCAGTACTTC

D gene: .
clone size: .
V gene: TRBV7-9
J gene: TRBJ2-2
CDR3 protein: CASSSVLTPGELFF
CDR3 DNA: TGTGCCAGCAGTAGCGTGCTTACGCCCGGGGAGCTGTTTTTT

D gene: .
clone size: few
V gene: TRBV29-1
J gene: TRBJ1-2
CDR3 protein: CSVGDPQGRGYTF
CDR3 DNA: TGCAGCGTTGGGGACCCACAGGGACGGGGCTACACCTTC

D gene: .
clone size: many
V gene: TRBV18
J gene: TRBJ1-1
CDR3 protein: CASSPSPANTEAFF
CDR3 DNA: TGTGCCAGCTCACCATCACCGGCGAACACTGAAGCTTTCTTT

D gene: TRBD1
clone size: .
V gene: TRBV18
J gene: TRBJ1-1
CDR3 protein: CASSAGTGMNTEAFF
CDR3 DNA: TGTGCCAGCTCGGCCGGGACAGGGATGAACACTGAAGCTTTCTTT

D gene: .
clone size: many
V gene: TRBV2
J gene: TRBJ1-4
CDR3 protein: CASSDRAVELFF
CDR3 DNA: TGTGCCAGCAGTGACAGGGCCGTGGAACTGTTTTTT

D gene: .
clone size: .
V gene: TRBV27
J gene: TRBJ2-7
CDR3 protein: CASSLSRTEQYEQYF
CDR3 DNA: TGTGCCAGCAGTTTATCGCGCACAGAACAATACGAGCAGTACTTC

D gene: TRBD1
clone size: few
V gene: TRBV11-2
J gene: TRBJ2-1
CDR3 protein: CASSLEPGQGVMSF
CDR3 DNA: TGTGCCAGCAGCTTAGAACCCGGACAGGGGGTTATGTCTTTC

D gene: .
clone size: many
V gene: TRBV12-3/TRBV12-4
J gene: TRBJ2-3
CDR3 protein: CASSEGFTDTQYF
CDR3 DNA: TGTGCCAGCAGCGAGGGTTTCACAGATACGCAGTATTTT

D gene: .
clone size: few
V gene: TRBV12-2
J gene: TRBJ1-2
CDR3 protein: CASRREGRGYTF
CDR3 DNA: TGTGCAAGTCGCCGGGAGGGTCGGGGCTACACCTTC

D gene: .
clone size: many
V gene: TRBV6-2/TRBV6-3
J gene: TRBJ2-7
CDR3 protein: CASSATAYEQYF
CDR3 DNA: TGTGCCAGCAGTGCAACGGCCTACGAGCAGTACTTC

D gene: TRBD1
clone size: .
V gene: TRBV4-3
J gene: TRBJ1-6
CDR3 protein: CASSPDRALYNSPLHF
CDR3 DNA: TGCGCCAGCAGCCCCGACAGGGCCTTGTATAATTCACCCCTCCACTTT

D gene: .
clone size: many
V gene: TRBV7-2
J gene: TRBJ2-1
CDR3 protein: CASSFEAEERSVF
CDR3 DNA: TGTGCCAGCAGCTTTGAAGCTGAGGAGCGTAGTGTCTTC

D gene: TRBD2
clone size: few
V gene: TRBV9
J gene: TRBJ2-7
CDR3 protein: CASSPVAGGDSYEQYF
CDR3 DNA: TGTGCCAGCAGCCCCGTTGCGGGAGGGGACTCCTACGAGCAGTACTTC

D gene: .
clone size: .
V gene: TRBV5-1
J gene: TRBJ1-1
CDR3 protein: CASSLGRDTEAFF
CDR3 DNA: TGCGCCAGCAGCTTGGGGCGGGACACTGAAGCTTTCTTT

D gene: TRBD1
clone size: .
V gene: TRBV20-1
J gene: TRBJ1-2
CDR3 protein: CSASRGRDGYTF
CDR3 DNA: TGCAGTGCTAGCAGGGGGCGCGATGGCTACACCTTC

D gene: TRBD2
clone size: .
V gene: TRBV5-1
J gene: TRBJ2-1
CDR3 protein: CASSLGTSGSGEQFF
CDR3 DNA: TGCGCCAGCAGCTTGGGGACTAGCGGGAGCGGTGAGCAGTTCTTC

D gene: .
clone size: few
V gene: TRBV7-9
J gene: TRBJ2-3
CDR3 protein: CASSLPLKSRDRIDTDTQYF
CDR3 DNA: TGTGCCAGCAGCTTGCCGCTTAAGTCCCGTGACAGGATCGACACAGATACGCAGTATTTT

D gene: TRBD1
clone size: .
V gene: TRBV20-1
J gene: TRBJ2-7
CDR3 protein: CSAKRDRLSYEQYF
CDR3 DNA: TGCAGTGCTAAGAGGGACAGGCTTTCATACGAGCAGTACTTC

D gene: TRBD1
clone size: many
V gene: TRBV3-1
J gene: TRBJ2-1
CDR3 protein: CASRGSGTVSNEQFF
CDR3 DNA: TGTGCCAGCAGAGGCTCCGGGACAGTGAGCAATGAGCAGTTCTTC